What follows is one TCR beta chain and its context. The antigen this receptor binds is unknown. No much larger clonotype is one base removed from it; base qualities were not supplied. The CDR3 regions of human TCRbeta chains were subjected to immunosequencing. Per the original workflow: Repertoire TCRs were checked for matches against a reference library of SARS-CoV-2-specific TCRs that had been generated using the MIRA antigen-specificity platform. Breadth was defined as the fraction of unique TCRs that were SARS-CoV-2-associated. Depth was defined as the fraction of total T cells that were SARS-CoV-2-associated. Using the MIRA data, each spike-specific TCR was assigned both to the spike region to which the TCR was reactive and to a CD4 or CD8 class. Log10-transformed breadth and depth values were compared by one-way ANOVA with Sidak's multiple comparisons tests. TCRdb retrieved this table from immuneACCESS and kept in-frame rearrangements only. Not all clones are present; in checked studies, unresolved V genes account for under half, and no reason is known for the remainder. The D gene and trimming were derived from the DNA, and the V and J assignments and clone size from that table. The sample table records roughly 120,000 clones; about 91% of these occur just once. The top ten constitute over 2.5% of the sample.

Per the publication, the time point label means: baseline before first vaccination. The vaccinee samples were drawn from two UK trials, COV001 and COV002, one of which was a single-blind randomized controlled phase 2/3 trial testing AZD1222 (ChAdOx1 nCoV-19) in healthy adults. For TCRbeta chain sequencing, PBMC samples were collected from trial participants at day 0 and at day 28 after the second dose. Sequences SGHRS (CDR1) and YFSETQ (CDR2) are obtained from the germline V gene. The CDR3 spans 15 residues, from the cysteine through the phenylalanine. The entry retains the CDR3 DNA only, 45 bases that are in frame from base 1. The trim is 4 bases for V and 3 bases for J, with a gap of 17 bases between the germline ends. The data were obtained in a study of T cell responses to AZD1222 COVID-19 vaccine (dated by TCRdb to the early 2020s). Study-wide context: Because spike-specific TCR depth and breadth did not differ between the two schedules, AZD1222 recipients who got a second dose at roughly 4 weeks were pooled with those who got a second dose at roughly 12 weeks. TCR sequencing was performed for 233 trial participants, of whom around 210 were given two doses of AZD1222 and approximately 25 were given two doses of MenACWY control vaccine. Enrollment into the trials was organized by age into subgroups of 18-55, 56-69 and 70-plus years, and those subgroups contained roughly 150, 30 and 60 TCR-sequenced participants, respectively.

Study-level results and caveats: Because no day 14 peak-response samples were available, repertoires were characterized only after the peak T cell response. The vaccine-associated CD4 TCRs covered the entire spike protein, and the dominant responses fell in regions 160-218 and 743-854. Only six or seven AZD1222 recipients were SARS-CoV-2 seropositive at baseline, limiting conclusions about previously exposed vaccinees. Participants were mostly white British, with more females than males. The authors suggested clonal diversity may have been underestimated. Nearly half of unique spike-specific TCRs reportedly recognized epitopes outside regions mutated in the B.1.351 and B.1.1.7 variants. In the small 56-69-year group, the increase in depth fell short of significance, most likely because of low power. After two AZD1222 doses, both the breadth and the depth of spike-specific TCRs were significantly higher than at day 0 and than in MenACWY recipients.

This chain joins TRBV5-1 to TRBJ2-7, with the D call tentatively TRBD1 or TRBD2, each fitting 6 bases. This sequence was found in an adult in good health. This specimen consisted of peripheral blood, obtained on day 0 of AZD1222 vaccination. The nucleotide sequence is given as TGCGCCAGCAGCACGCCGGGGGCCCCTAACTACGAGCAGTACTTC. Its translation reads: CASSTPGAPNYEQYF.